Below, one T cell receptor (beta chain) is given with its context. Cohort placement rested on clinical history that participants reported themselves. Looked up from germline, CDR1 is MNHEY and CDR2 is SVGAGI. Trimming took 9 bases from V and 0 from J, leaving 15 bases between them. CDR3 length: 14 amino acids. This specimen belongs to a study of blood T cell repertoires in COVID-19. Authors' data handling: Estimation of nucleated cell counts was performed using reference gene primer amplification. TCRdb keeps only in-frame clones here, not all; method: immunoSEQ multiplex PCR. From that table come the V and J calls and clone size; the DNA was used to work out D and trimming. This table has some 230,000 clones, 80% to 90% appearing once.

The sample consisted of PBMCs or T cells enriched from blood (not recorded which). This clonotype originated in a woman aged 18-30 years in a cohort exposed to, infected with or recovered from COVID-19 (not recorded which). V is TRBV6-5 and J is TRBJ2-7; D is unclear. The CDR3 region is CASKETPSSYEQYF. The DNA of the CDR3 is TGTGCCAGTAAAGAGACTCCAAGCTCCTACGAGCAGTACTTC.